This is a list of T cell receptor beta chains from one sample in a study of CD8+ T cells in alopecia areata. Using immunoSEQ multiplex PCR, the repertoire was profiled, and TCRdb retains in-frame clones only, with some absent. The table includes around 300,000 clones, 60% detected once. This sample comprised CD4+ T cells sorted from blood, obtained around week 53, from a patient treated with tofacitinib. Receptor source: a human donor with alopecia areata. Both conserved end residues are part of each CDR3. D genes are given only for firm matches. Some rows mark clone size as missing; the rest say once, few, many or name a class of expanded clone.

>TRBJ2-3|few|TRBV7-3|.
TGTGCCAGCAGCTTAATGGGGGATCCCCGCACAGATACGCAGTATTTT
CASSLMGDPRTDTQYF
>TRBJ2-2|.|TRBV7-7|.
TGTGCTAGCAGCTCCACTAGTGCGGACACCGGGGAGCTGTTTTTT
CASSSTSADTGELFF
>TRBJ1-6|.|TRBV4-3|TRBD1
TGCGCCAGCAGCCAAGATGGGGGACAGTATAATTCACCCCTCCACTTT
CASSQDGGQYNSPLHF
>TRBJ1-3|once|TRBV29-1|TRBD1
TGCAGCGTCACAGGGGGGATCTCTGGAAACACCATATATTTT
CSVTGGISGNTIYF
>TRBJ2-2|.|TRBV4-2|TRBD1
TGTGCCAGCAGTCACAAGAAAGGACAGGCGAACACCGGGGAGCTGTTTTTT
CASSHKKGQANTGELFF
>TRBJ2-1|.|TRBV4-1|TRBD2
TGCGCCAGCAGCCGGACCGGGACTAGCGGTCCGGAGCAGTTCTTC
CASSRTGTSGPEQFF
>TRBJ1-2|.|TRBV9|.
TGTGCCAGCAGCGTAACAGGCGAGACAAATGGCTACACCTTC
CASSVTGETNGYTF
>TRBJ2-3|once|TRBV9|.
TGTGCCAGCAGCGGGGGAGTCACAGATACGCAGTATTTT
CASSGGVTDTQYF
>TRBJ1-2|.|TRBV2|.
TGTGCCAGCAGCGGGACGGGGGCTGGCTACACCTTC
CASSGTGAGYTF
>TRBJ1-1|many|TRBV7-2|.
TGTGCCAGCAGCTTAGAAGGTTTCGGTGAAGCTTTCTTT
CASSLEGFGEAFF
>TRBJ2-3|.|TRBV6-4|.
TGTGCCAGCAGTGAGATGGGGGGCACAGATACGCAGTATTTT
CASSEMGGTDTQYF
>TRBJ2-2|once|TRBV5-5|TRBD1
TGTGCCAGCAGCCCTAGGGGACAGGGCAAGGCCGGGGAGCTGTTTTTT
CASSPRGQGKAGELFF
>TRBJ1-4|.|TRBV7-6|.
TGTGCCAGCAGCTCAGGGTCGCCTAATGAAAAACTGTTTTTT
CASSSGSPNEKLFF
>TRBJ2-1|.|TRBV4-2|.
TGTGCCAGCAGGTTTAGAACAGCAAGCTCCTACAATGAGCAGTTCTTC
CASRFRTASSYNEQFF
>TRBJ1-1|.|TRBV2|TRBD1
TGTGCCAGCAGCCCACAGGGGAATCGAGAAGCTTTCTTT
CASSPQGNREAFF
>TRBJ2-2|.|TRBV7-3|.
TGTGCCAGCAGCCGAGACAGGAGAAACACCGGGGAGCTGTTTTTT
CASSRDRRNTGELFF
>TRBJ2-3|few|TRBV7-2|TRBD2
TGTGCCAGCAGCTTAGGAGCGGGGGTAGATACGCAGTATTTT
CASSLGAGVDTQYF
>TRBJ2-7|.|TRBV30|.
TGTGCCTGGGACCGCACGTCCTGGGGGCAGTACTTC
CAWDRTSWGQYF
>TRBJ2-5|few|TRBV11-2|TRBD2
TGTGCCAGCAGCTTTCTACTAGCGAGAGGAGGGGAGACCCAGTACTTC
CASSFLLARGGETQYF
>TRBJ2-1|few|TRBV5-1|.
TGCGCCAGCAGCTTTAGCAGGGACGCCTACAATGAGCAGTTCTTC
CASSFSRDAYNEQFF
>TRBJ1-2|.|TRBV29-1|.
TGCAGCGGCCTCGGGCGAAACTATGGCTACACCTTC
CSGLGRNYGYTF
>TRBJ2-1|few|TRBV5-4|TRBD2
TGTGCCAGCAGCATAACTAGCGGGGGGGTGGATGAGCAGTTCTTC
CASSITSGGVDEQFF
>TRBJ1-5|.|TRBV30|.
TGTGCCTGGAGTCCGCTCAGTGGGGATCAGCCCCAGCATTTT
CAWSPLSGDQPQHF
>TRBJ2-1|.|TRBV19|TRBD1
TGTGCCAGTAGTAAGGACCGGGACAGGGGGCGCAATGAGCAGTTCTTC
CASSKDRDRGRNEQFF
>TRBJ2-5|.|TRBV10-3|.
TGTGCCATCTCTCCCGGGCACCAAGAGACCCAGTACTTC
CAISPGHQETQYF
>TRBJ2-1|.|TRBV25-1|TRBD1
TGTGCCAGCAGTGAATATAGGACAGGGAATGAGCAGTTCTTC
CASSEYRTGNEQFF
>TRBJ2-6|.|TRBV15|.
TGTGCCACCAGCAGAGACTTCATAAGGACGTCTGGGGCCAACGTCCTGACTTTC
CATSRDFIRTSGANVLTF
>TRBJ2-5|.|TRBV5-1|TRBD1
TGCGCCAGCAGCTTCGGACAGGGGGCTACGGAGACCCAGTACTTC
CASSFGQGATETQYF
>TRBJ1-1|.|TRBV29-1|.
TGCAGCGTTGTGGTACAACCGATCACTGAAGCTTTCTTT
CSVVVQPITEAFF
>TRBJ2-3|.|TRBV29-1|TRBD1
TGCAGCGTTGGTTACACAGGGGTGGGTCGGCCAGATACGCAGTATTTT
CSVGYTGVGRPDTQYF
>TRBJ2-6|.|TRBV30|.
TGTGCCTGGAGTCCAACACCATCTGGGGCCAACGTCCTGACTTTC
CAWSPTPSGANVLTF
>TRBJ1-1|.|TRBV5-1|.
TGCGCCAGCAGCTTGGCCATTACTCGGAAGAACACTGAAGCTTTCTTT
CASSLAITRKNTEAFF
>TRBJ1-2|.|TRBV9|.
TGTGCCAGCAGCGCCCAGGGCCGTGGTGGCTACACCTTC
CASSAQGRGGYTF
>TRBJ2-1|.|TRBV5-6|.
TGTGCCAGCAGCTTGGTGGGGCCCTCCTACAATGAGCAGTTCTTC
CASSLVGPSYNEQFF
>TRBJ2-7|.|TRBV11-2|.
TGTGCCAGCAGCCCGACCGGGACCTACTACGAGCAGTACTTC
CASSPTGTYYEQYF
>TRBJ2-1|.|TRBV7-2|.
TGTGCCAGCAGCATCAAAAGGGGGAATGAGCAGTTCTTC
CASSIKRGNEQFF
>TRBJ1-2|once|TRBV30|.
TGTGCCTGGAGTGCTAACCCTCACTATGGCTACACCTTC
CAWSANPHYGYTF
>TRBJ2-2|.|TRBV5-1|.
TGCGCCAGCAGCTTGGCCGGGGTCGGGGAGCTGTTTTTT
CASSLAGVGELFF
>TRBJ2-2|.|TRBV9|.
TGTGCCAGCAGCGGGGCGGGGATGAACACCGGGGAGCTGTTTTTT
CASSGAGMNTGELFF
>TRBJ2-3|once|TRBV9|TRBD2
TGTGCCAGCAGCCCGGGCCGGGGGGGCACAGATACGCAGTATTTT
CASSPGRGGTDTQYF
>TRBJ1-2|.|TRBV14|.
TGTGCCAGCCAACGTCAATGGGCCCAGGAAAACTATGGCTACACCTTC
CASQRQWAQENYGYTF